The 14 T cell receptor beta chains below all came from one sample that was sequenced in a study of T-cell reconstitution after alpha-beta-depleted transplantation in children (dated by TCRdb to the mid-2010s). Library creation used PCR. Sequencing relied on an Illumina HiSeq 2500. Molecular barcoding was employed in the preparation of TCR libraries, with unique molecular identifiers being used to normalize TCRbeta repertoire quantification. The public reads were quality trimmed at Q25 with fastp and then assembled into clones with MiXCR by TCRdb, keeping productive beta chains. CDR3 protein sequences are deduplicated, and each keeps its most common genes and DNA. A total of hundreds of thousands of distinct CDR3 sequences appear in this sample, about an eighth of them only once. 2% to 2.5% of the sample belongs to the ten largest clones. What the treatment or condition label conveys for this sample: allogeneic hematopoietic cell transplantation with graft depleted of TCRalphabeta T cells and CD19 B cells.

The source was PBMCs, mostly from graft donor cells, collected 360 days after TCRalphabeta/CD19-depleted stem cell transplant. The receptors shown here come from a male patient aged 5 to 17 who had a stem cell transplant for acute myeloid leukemia, so the T cells may come from the graft donor.

This clonotype was recorded many times. The chain employs TRBV30 and TRBJ2-2; D gene unclear. This CDR3 spans 13 amino acids. Trimming left V 3 bases short and J 6 bases short, with 11 bases between. CDR1 and CDR2 from the germline V gene are GTSNPN and SVGIG (reference sequence). DNA for the CDR3: TGTGCCTGGAGACCTTCTTCCGCCGGGGAGCTGTTTTTT. Its protein product is CAWRPSSAGELFF.

Turning to this clonotype: The germline gene is not matched at one end of the junction; a read error may be the cause. This sequence joins TRBV20-1 and TRBJ2-5, with 8 bases identical to TRBD2. The germline V gene has CDR1 DFQATT and CDR2 SNEGSKA (reference sequence). The CDR3 is 15 amino acids. CDR3 in amino acids: CCASPLAGLQETQYF. DNA for the CDR3: TGCTGTGCTAGTCCCCTAGCGGGTCTCCAAGAGACCCAGTACTTC.

The chain recombines TRBV4-3 with TRBJ2-7, with D possibly matching TRBD2 (5 bases). This CDR3 contains 15 residues. Per germline, CDR1 LGHNA and CDR2 YSLEER. The V and J ends lost 0 bases and 6 bases respectively, with 15 bases between them. The DNA for the CDR3 is TGCGCCAGCAGCCAAGATCGATACAGACTACGCGAGCAGTACTTC. Its protein product is CASSQDRYRLREQYF.

This CDR3 reads CSVEAPGPSGNTIYF. CDR3 DNA: TGCAGCGTTGAAGCACCGGGACCCTCTGGAAACACCATATATTTT. The chain combines TRBV29-1 with TRBJ1-3; tentatively, D is TRBD1 (5 bases). Germline-derived CDR1 and CDR2 are SQVTM and ANQGSEA. The ends were cut back, 1 base at V and 0 bases at J, with 10 bases in the middle. The length of the CDR3 is 15 residues. The full variable domain, completed using reference TRBV29-1 and TRBJ1-3, is SAVISQKPSRDICQRGTSLTIQCQVDSQVTMMFWYRQQPGQSLTLIATANQGSEATYESGFVIDKFPISRPNLTFSTLTVSNMSPEDSSIYLCSVEAPGPSGNTIYFGEGSWLTVV.

The chain has TRBV7-9 and TRBJ1-1; D is possibly TRBD1 (5 bases). This CDR3 region has 14 residues. Germline CDR1 is SEHNR and CDR2 is FQNEAQ (reference sequence). Trimming removed 1 base from V and 3 bases from J, with 9 bases in between. The CDR3 bases are TGTGCCAGCAGCTTAGTCGGGGGTTACACTGAAGCTTTCTTT. Protein product: CASSLVGGYTEAFF. The full variable domain, rest sourced from reference TRBV7-9 and TRBJ1-1, is DTGVSQNPRHKITKRGQNVTFRCDPISEHNRLYWYRQTLGQGPEFLTYFQNEAQLEKSRLLSDRFSAERPKGSFSTLEIQRTEQGDSAMYLCASSLVGGYTEAFFGQGTRLTVV.

The J gene is TRBJ2-6, the V gene TRBV3-1; D gene unclear. Germline V gene sequence: CDR1 LGHDT, CDR2 YNNKEL (reference sequence). Trimming took 0 bases from V and 0 from J, leaving 6 bases between them. The CDR3 contains 16 residues. Written as DNA, the CDR3 is TGTGCCAGCAGCCAAGATCCCAGCTCTGGGGCCAACGTCCTGACTTTC. Translation: CASSQDPSSGANVLTF.

This clonotype has a handful of counts. V gene TRBV5-1 combines with J gene TRBJ2-7, with a weak D call TRBD2 (8 bases). The V and J ends lost 0 bases and 2 bases respectively, with 15 bases between them. Germline CDR1 reads SGHRS; CDR2 reads YFSETQ. CDR3 size: 16 residues. The DNA of the CDR3 is TGCGCCAGCAGCTTGGCCCGGGGGGGACAGCCCTACGAGCAGTACTTC. This sequence encodes CASSLARGGQPYEQYF.

This clonotype has a single count. The rearrangement uses TRBV7-6 and TRBJ2-5; 9 positions agree with TRBD2. With 4 bases clipped from V and 5 bases from J, the junction kept 14 bases outside the gene matches. Germline V gene sequence: CDR1 SGHVS, CDR2 FNYEAQ. The CDR3 contains 17 residues. CDR3 coding DNA: TGTGCCAGCAGCTCCCGCCGTGGAGCGGGAGGTTCCGAGACCCAGTACTTC. Protein product: CASSSRRGAGGSETQYF.

This clonotype was picked up many times. The V and J genes are TRBV5-1 and TRBJ2-7, with D possibly being TRBD2 (6 bases). The V end was cut by 5 bases, the J end by 0 bases, with 12 bases between. Germline V gives CDR1 SGHRS, CDR2 YFSETQ. The CDR3 spans 14 residues. In nucleotides, the CDR3 is TGCGCCAGCAGAATCGGGGGTTTCTCCTACGAGCAGTACTTC. Translating it yields CASRIGGFSYEQYF.

This clonotype showed up just a few times. V usage is TRBV4-2 and J usage is TRBJ2-1; D may match TRBD1 or TRBD2 (5 bases each). Trimming took off 6 bases at V and 2 bases at J, with 17 bases between the two ends. Germline assignment: CDR1 LGHNA and CDR2 YNFKEQ. This CDR3 region has 16 residues. CDR3: CASRLTGPSPYNEQFF. The CDR3 DNA sequence: TGTGCCAGCAGACTAACGGGGCCCAGCCCCTACAATGAGCAGTTCTTC.

This clonotype was detected only a few times. The chain has TRBV7-6 and TRBJ2-7; tentative D call: TRBD1 (6 bases). This CDR3 spans 13 amino acids. Germline V gene data show CDR1 as SGHVS and CDR2 as FNYEAQ. V was clipped by 2 bases and J by 11 bases, with 16 bases between them. DNA for the CDR3: TGTGCCAGCAGCTTAAATCCGGGACATCATAAGTACTTC. As protein: CASSLNPGHHKYF.

The V call is TRBV7-2, the J call TRBJ2-2, with D maybe TRBD2 (6 bases). This CDR3 has 16 amino acids. The V gene's germline CDR1 is SGHTA and CDR2 FQGNSA. V shed 1 base and J shed 4 bases, with 13 bases lying between them. CDR3 DNA: TGTGCCAGCAGCTTAGAAGCGGGTATAACCACCGGGGAGCTGTTTTTT. Amino acids: CASSLEAGITTGELFF.

This chain uses TRBV4-3 with TRBJ2-7, with D perhaps matching TRBD1 (6 bases). V shed 2 bases and J shed 1 base, with 9 bases lying between them. This CDR3 comprises 14 residues. The germline CDR1 and CDR2 sequences are LGHNA and YSLEER. This chain's CDR3 is CASSQHRASYEQYF. The CDR3 DNA is TGCGCCAGCAGCCAACACAGGGCATCCTACGAGCAGTACTTC.

This chain joins TRBV20-1 and TRBJ2-5; 7 bases map to TRBD1. Germline assignment: CDR1 DFQATT and CDR2 SNEGSKA (reference sequence). CDR3 length equals 15 residues. Losses at the gene ends were 3 bases for V and 7 bases for J; bases not matched to a gene: 14. The CDR3 DNA follows: TGCAGTGCTAGCGTTAGGGGGCAGCTCGTGGGGACCCAGTACTTC. This sequence encodes CSASVRGQLVGTQYF.